The clone carrying this TCR beta chain was found a few times. The data were taken from a study of T-cell memory formation after mild COVID-19. Barcoded TCR alpha and TCR beta cDNA libraries with UMIs came from 5'RACE using constant-segment primers. TCRdb re-called the 5' RACE reads with MiXCR, one entry per CDR3 protein. This table has 350,000 to 550,000 distinct CDR3 sequences, about 20% appearing once. The sequencing input was PBMCs or a T cell subset sorted from them (not recorded which). The sequence derives from a man younger than 35 who had mild COVID-19 (a few samples of this study predate the infection). Cell type and time point are not known.

DNA of the CDR3: TGTGCCAGCAGCTTGGGCCAGTTCAATACTGAAGCTTTCTTT. Its translation: CASSLGQFNTEAFF. The chain links TRBV5-6 to TRBJ1-1; D is unresolved. The germline CDR1 and CDR2 sequences are SGHDT and YYEEEE. The CDR3 runs to 14 residues. Trimming left V 0 bases short and J 5 bases short, with 11 bases between.